Below are 21 T cell receptor beta chains sequenced from a single sample in a study of T cell repertoires in cytomegalovirus infection. Antigens of these TCRs are unknown. TCRdb redid the calling of the reads with MiXCR, one entry per CDR3 protein. The sample has 680,000 or so distinct CDR3 sequences; roughly a third are singletons. Sequenced material: cultured PBMCs, taken from culture after CMV antigen stimulation. These receptors were taken from a human donor in good health (CMV status not recorded). Some clones in this sample may be carry-over from other donors' samples.

This clonotype was picked up many times. The V gene is TRBV7-8, the J gene TRBJ1-2; the D gene is possibly TRBD1 (5 bases). V dropped 3 bases and J dropped 2 bases, with 19 bases sitting between them. CDR1 and CDR2 (germline): SGHVS, FQNEAQ. The CDR3 extends over 17 amino acids. The CDR3 DNA follows: TGTGCCAGCAGCTTCGGAGTTTTAGGCGAGGGGAACTATGGCTACACCTTC. Its translation: CASSFGVLGEGNYGYTF. Variable domain in full (rest from reference TRBV7-8 and TRBJ1-2): GAGVSQSPRYKVAKRGQDVALRCDPISGHVSLFWYQQALGQGPEFLTYFQNEAQLDKSGLPSDRFFAERPEGSVSTLKIQRTQQEDSAVYLCASSFGVLGEGNYGYTFGSGTRLTVV.

The V gene is TRBV7-2, the J gene TRBJ1-4, with D perhaps TRBD1 (6 bases). The CDR3 has 15 amino acids. CDR1 and CDR2 from the germline V gene are SGHTA and FQGNSA. The V end was cut by 1 base, the J end by 9 bases, with 15 bases between. CDR3 region: CASSLVSGVGKKLFF. Written as DNA, the CDR3 is TGTGCCAGCAGCTTAGTGTCAGGGGTGGGTAAAAAACTGTTTTTT.

This clonotype was seen a handful of times. The V and J genes are TRBV19 and TRBJ2-7; tentatively, D is TRBD2 (6 bases). The CDR3 loop spans 14 amino acids. V lost 3 bases and J 3 bases, leaving 12 bases between the germline ends. From germline, CDR1 is LNHDA and CDR2 SQIVND (reference sequence). The CDR3 protein is CASSIAGLNYEQYF. The CDR3, as DNA: TGTGCCAGTAGTATTGCGGGACTTAACTACGAGCAGTACTTC.

This clonotype was detected a few times. The V gene is TRBV7-9, the J gene TRBJ1-1; D is ambiguous. Trimming pared 5 bases from V and 1 base from J, leaving 11 bases between. The germline V gene has CDR1 SEHNR and CDR2 FQNEAQ (reference sequence). CDR3 length: 14 amino acids. Written as DNA, the CDR3 is TGTGCCAGCAGCCGGGCCGCCAGGAACACTGAAGCTTTCTTT. It yields the protein CASSRAARNTEAFF.

The gene calls are TRBV7-2 and TRBJ2-7; 9 bases are a match to TRBD2. V shed 5 bases and J 6 bases; nucleotides not matched to a gene: 11. Germline V gene lookup returns CDR1 SGHTA and CDR2 FQGNSA. This CDR3 region has 15 residues. CDR3 sequence (DNA): TGTGCCAGCAGCCCACTCGCGGGAGGGGTCGGCGAGCAGTACTTC. Protein sequence: CASSPLAGGVGEQYF. Full variable domain (remainder filled in from reference TRBV7-2 and TRBJ2-7): GAGVSQSPSNKVTEKGKDVELRCDPISGHTALYWYRQSLGQGLEFLIYFQGNSAPDKSGLPSDRFSAERTGGSVSTLTIQRTQQEDSAVYLCASSPLAGGVGEQYFGPGTRLTVT.

This chain joins TRBV4-1 and TRBJ1-4; D unresolved. This CDR3 is built from 14 residues. V was pared by 0 bases and J by 2 bases, with 4 bases between. Germline V gene sequence: CDR1 MGHRA, CDR2 YSYEKL. This CDR3 reads CASSQEQTNEKLFF. The CDR3 DNA is TGCGCCAGCAGCCAAGAACAGACTAATGAAAAACTGTTTTTT.

V and J are TRBV30 and TRBJ1-5; D uncertain. This CDR3 has 16 residues. Germline-derived CDR1 and CDR2 are GTSNPN and SVGIG (reference sequence). V shed 2 bases and J shed 4 bases, with 18 bases lying between them. CDR3 region: CAWSSPSTAPNQPQHF. CDR3 nucleotide sequence: TGTGCCTGGAGTTCCCCTAGCACAGCCCCTAATCAGCCCCAGCATTTT. Full variable domain (missing parts from reference TRBV30 and TRBJ1-5): SQTIHQWPATLVQPVGSPLSLECTVEGTSNPNLYWYRQAAGRGLQLLFYSVGIGQISSEVPQNLSASRPQDRQFILSSKKLLLSDSGFYLCAWSSPSTAPNQPQHFGDGTRLSIL.

V and J are TRBV5-4 and TRBJ2-3; 15 bases line up with TRBD2. Germline V lookup: CDR1 SGHNT, CDR2 YYREEE (reference sequence). The CDR3 runs 16 residues. V dropped 5 bases and J dropped 2; count of bases not matched to a gene: 3. CDR3 residues: CASSWTSGGDTDTQYF. The CDR3 bases are TGTGCCAGCAGTTGGACTAGCGGGGGGGACACAGATACGCAGTATTTT.

The chain couples TRBV11-3 to TRBJ2-3, with D perhaps given as TRBD1 or TRBD2 (5 bases each). The germline CDR1 and CDR2 sequences are SGHNT and YENEEA. V dropped 5 bases and J dropped 6 bases, with 9 bases sitting between them. The CDR3 is 12 amino acids. As DNA, the CDR3 is TGTGCCAGCAGCCACGGGGACGATACGCAGTATTTT. It translates to CASSHGDDTQYF.

This clonotype was counted between two and nine times. V gene TRBV20-1 combines with J gene TRBJ1-5; TRBD1 matches 8 bases. Trimming took 5 bases from V and 6 from J; bases not matched to a gene: 18. The CDR3 extends over 17 amino acids. Looked up from germline, CDR1 is DFQATT and CDR2 is SNEGSKA (reference sequence). This CDR3 is CSAGGYQGAPGGQPQHF. Written as DNA, the CDR3 is TGCAGTGCTGGCGGTTATCAGGGGGCGCCTGGTGGTCAGCCCCAGCATTTT.

V gene TRBV12-3 or TRBV12-4 combines with J gene TRBJ2-1; 13 bases are shared with TRBD2. With 7 bases clipped from V and 9 bases from J, the junction kept 9 bases outside the gene matches. The CDR3 spans 15 residues. In DNA, the CDR3 is TGTGCCAGCACCCCGGGACTAGCGGGATCTATTGAGCAGTTCTTC. It specifies CASTPGLAGSIEQFF.

The chain couples TRBV7-2 to TRBJ1-2; D is unresolved. V lost 3 bases to trimming and J lost 4 bases, with 12 bases between them. The germline V gene has CDR1 SGHTA and CDR2 FQGNSA. The CDR3 covers 14 residues. In nucleotides, the CDR3 is TGTGCCAGCAGCTTGAGTGAGGGTCTCTATGGCTACACCTTC. Translation gives CASSLSEGLYGYTF.

To note about this clonotype: The germline gene is not matched at one end of the junction; a read error may be the cause. The chain joins TRBV6-6 to TRBJ2-5; D not resolved. The CDR3 is made up of 11 amino acids. Germline loops: CDR1 MNHNY, CDR2 SVGAGI (reference sequence). DNA of the CDR3: TGTACCAGCAGTAACGTGGAGACCCAGTACTTC. It codes for CTSSNVETQYF.

The chain combines TRBV18 with TRBJ1-4, with 7 bases lining up with TRBD1. Trimming took 6 bases from V and 0 from J; bases not matched to a gene: 16. The germline V gene encodes CDR1 KGHSH and CDR2 LQKENI. There are 19 residues in the CDR3. The CDR3, as DNA: TGTGCCAGCTCCAAACAATTGTTGGACAGGACGTCAACTAATGAAAAACTGTTTTTT. Translating gives CASSKQLLDRTSTNEKLFF.

The chain employs TRBV2 and TRBJ2-1; possible D gene TRBD2, 6 bases. Trimming took off 8 bases at V and 1 base at J, with 15 bases between the two ends. Germline V gene lookup returns CDR1 SNHLY and CDR2 FYNNEI. The CDR3 has 15 residues. Written as DNA, the CDR3 is TGTGCCAGCCGGAGAAGGGAGGCATCCTACAATGAGCAGTTCTTC. Translating gives CASRRREASYNEQFF. Complete variable domain (other parts from reference TRBV2 and TRBJ2-1): EPEVTQTPSHQVTQMGQEVILRCVPISNHLYFYWYRQILGQKVEFLVSFYNNEISEKSEIFDDQFSVERPDGSNFTLKIRSTKLEDSAMYFCASRRREASYNEQFFGPGTRLTVL.

This sequence joins TRBV18 and TRBJ2-1; D may be TRBD2 (5 bases). Looked up from germline, CDR1 is KGHSH and CDR2 is LQKENI. CDR3 length: 16 residues. With 2 bases removed from V and 3 bases from J, the gap between germline ends came to 14 bases. The CDR3 DNA is TGTGCCAGCTCACCATTGGCGGGCCCCGACTACAATGAGCAGTTCTTC. Amino acids: CASSPLAGPDYNEQFF.

This clonotype was counted only a few times. The chain carries TRBV11-2 and TRBJ2-3; 13 bases agree with TRBD2. In germline, CDR1 is SGHAT, CDR2 FQNNGV. With V trimmed by 1 base and J by 5 bases, 3 bases remained unmatched. The CDR3 is made up of 16 amino acids. CDR3 nucleotides: TGTGCCAGCAGCTTAGCACTAGCGGGAGGGGTAGATACGCAGTATTTT. It is translated as CASSLALAGGVDTQYF.

The table lists this clonotype with a few counts. V is TRBV12-3 or TRBV12-4 and J is TRBJ1-5; maybe TRBD1 (5 bases). Trimming removed 6 bases from V and 1 base from J, with 16 bases in between. There are 16 residues in the CDR3. The CDR3 reads CASSLDSWRSNQPQHF. The CDR3 bases are TGTGCCAGCAGCCTAGACAGTTGGAGAAGCAATCAGCCCCAGCATTTT.

The gene calls are TRBV25-1 and TRBJ1-6; D might be TRBD1 (6 bases). Germline CDR1 and CDR2: MGHDK and SYGVNS. The CDR3 spans 14 residues. V dropped 3 bases and J dropped 7 bases, with 10 bases sitting between them. CDR3 nucleotides: TGTGCCAGCAGTGACGAGGGGGGGAATTCACCCCTCCACTTT. Its translation is CASSDEGGNSPLHF.

This clonotype was observed a handful of times. The V call is TRBV7-2, the J call TRBJ2-7; D gene uncertain. CDR3 length: 14 amino acids. Germline values: CDR1 SGHTA, CDR2 FQGNSA. The V end was cut by 4 bases, the J end by 0 bases, with 10 bases between. This CDR3 is CASSSSFSSYEQYF. CDR3 DNA: TGTGCCAGCAGCTCCTCTTTCAGCTCCTACGAGCAGTACTTC. The entire variable domain, with the rest obtained from reference TRBV7-2 and TRBJ2-7, is as follows: GAGVSQSPSNKVTEKGKDVELRCDPISGHTALYWYRQSLGQGLEFLIYFQGNSAPDKSGLPSDRFSAERTGGSVSTLTIQRTQQEDSAVYLCASSSSFSSYEQYFGPGTRLTVT.

The J gene is TRBJ1-2, the V gene TRBV28; D remains ambiguous. CDR3 length equals 13 residues. Trimming stripped 10 bases from V and 0 bases from J, with 12 bases between. Germline loops: CDR1 MDHEN, CDR2 SYDVKM. The CDR3 sequence: CATTSEANYGYTF. CDR3 in DNA: TGTGCCACCACGTCGGAAGCTAACTATGGCTACACCTTC.